This entry concerns a single T cell receptor beta chain. This record belongs to a study of T cell changes during pregnancy in multiple sclerosis. The CDR3 contains 19 residues. The germline V gene encodes CDR1 LNHNV and CDR2 YYDKDF (reference sequence). J was trimmed by 7 bases and V by 5 bases; bases with no gene match: 19. The repertoire was sequenced with immunoSEQ multiplex PCR; TCRdb's copy has only in-frame clones and lacks some. Among 84,000 or so clones, 85% to 95% were seen once, and the ten largest hold about 0.8%. The receptor's source is a female donor with multiple sclerosis, enrolled in a pregnancy study. The source material was peripheral blood, sampled in the third trimester of pregnancy. The chain couples TRBV15 to TRBJ1-4; TRBD1 matches 10 bases. The CDR3 sequence: CATSSHPGQGLRMREKLFF. CDR3 sequence (DNA): TGTGCCACCAGCTCTCACCCGGGACAGGGGCTAAGGATGCGTGAAAAACTGTTTTTT.